The clone carrying this TCR beta chain occurred many times. The diagnostic basis comprised clinical symptoms, serum thyroxine and TRAb, thyroid ultrasound and orbital computed tomography. Each 10 ml fresh peripheral blood draw supplied the PBMCs. This sample is part of a study of T cells in Graves' hyperthyroidism and ophthalmopathy. Study as a whole: Any treatment followed the collection of peripheral blood at initial diagnosis.

Amplification of TCR beta CDR3 regions was performed using RNA transcripts as template. The HTBI set primed first-round TCR CDR3 RT-PCR. TCRdb recomputed calls from the multiplex PCR reads with MiXCR, one row per CDR3 protein. This sample has around 350,000 distinct CDR3 sequences, with about 15% found just once. This CDR3 comprises 15 residues. The germline V gene encodes CDR1 MNHNS and CDR2 SASEGT. V dropped 0 bases and J dropped 5 bases, with 14 bases sitting between them. This TCR derives from a woman between 18 and 30 years old with Graves' hyperthyroidism that later progressed to Graves' ophthalmopathy. The rearrangement links TRBV6-1 to TRBJ2-7; maybe TRBD1 (7 bases). Material: blood. The CDR3: CASSEAQGGSDEQYF. Here the CDR3 DNA reads TGTGCCAGCAGTGAAGCGCAGGGGGGAAGCGACGAGCAGTACTTC.